These T cell receptor beta chains were read from a single sample in a study of T-cell reconstitution after alpha-beta-depleted transplantation in children. TCRdb reanalysed the PCR reads using MiXCR and keeps one entry per CDR3 protein. The data hold about 200,000 distinct CDR3 sequences, with 8.4% observed a single time. The sample in question was PBMCs, mostly from graft donor cells, obtained 360 days after TCRalphabeta/CD19-depleted stem cell transplant. The source is a male patient aged 2-15 years who had a stem cell transplant for acute myeloid leukemia, so the T cells may come from the graft donor. The CDR3 runs from the conserved cysteine through the conserved F or W. Each record gives: V gene, J gene, D gene, clone size, CDR3 DNA, CDR3 protein. A D gene is named only where the DNA matches it firmly. Not every row has a clone size; where given, it reads once, few, many or a size class.

TRBV25-1	TRBJ1-6	NA	many	TGTGCCAGCAGTGACAGGGTATGGAATTCACCCCTCCACTTT	CASSDRVWNSPLHF
TRBV27	TRBJ2-7	TRBD2	NA	TGTGCCAGCAGTATCGGACTAGCGGGAGTAGGTGAGCAGTACTTC	CASSIGLAGVGEQYF
TRBV20-1	TRBJ2-7	TRBD2	many	TGCAGTGCTCCTAAACAAAGCGGGAGCTCCGAGCAGTACTTC	CSAPKQSGSSEQYF
TRBV20-1	TRBJ2-2	NA	many	TGCAGTGCTAGTTCAGGGAGCACCGGGGAGCTGTTTTTT	CSASSGSTGELFF
TRBV12-3/TRBV12-4	TRBJ2-1	TRBD2	few	TGTGCCAGCAGTCGACTAAAGGACAGCGGGAGGGAGGGCTACAATGAGCAGTTCTTC	CASSRLKDSGREGYNEQFF
TRBV18	TRBJ2-3	NA	few	TGTGCCAGCTCACCCCCGGTGGGCCGACCCAACACAGATACGCAGTATTTT	CASSPPVGRPNTDTQYF
TRBV4-3	TRBJ2-7	NA	many	TGCGCCAGCAGCCAACAGGGGAAAGACTACGAGCAGTACTTC	CASSQQGKDYEQYF
TRBV5-1	TRBJ2-1	TRBD2	many	TGCGCCAGCTCGGGACTAGCGGGGGGGCCGCTCTACAATGAGCAGTTCTTC	CASSGLAGGPLYNEQFF
TRBV12-3/TRBV12-4	TRBJ2-3	TRBD1	many	TGTGCCAGCAGTAACTTACAGGGGGCCGGGATAGATACGCAGTATTTT	CASSNLQGAGIDTQYF
TRBV7-8	TRBJ2-3	NA	many	TGTGCCAGCAGCTTAGGGACAGTGACAGATACGCAGTATTTT	CASSLGTVTDTQYF
TRBV11-2	TRBJ2-3	NA	many	TGTGCCAGCAGCTTAGGGATGGGACTTCCATCCCCTAGCACAGATACGCAGTATTTT	CASSLGMGLPSPSTDTQYF
TRBV20-1	TRBJ1-5	TRBD1	many	TGCAGTGCTACGCCACAGGGGGAGCAGCCCCAGCATTTT	CSATPQGEQPQHF
TRBV14	TRBJ2-3	TRBD1	few	TGTGCCAGCAGCTACGAATTTGGGGACAGCCGCACAGATACGCAGTATTTT	CASSYEFGDSRTDTQYF